The sequence of this T cell receptor beta chain was determined in a study of T cells expressing NK-cell markers. The germline V gene encodes CDR1 MNHEY and CDR2 SVGEGT. The length of the CDR3 is 20 residues. Reprocessing the 5' RACE reads, TCRdb reports a single entry for every CDR3 protein and omits DNA. This listing includes 120,000 to 150,000 distinct CDR3 sequences. Study-level findings and limits: Each of over 5 donors carried dominant NKG2C+ clonotypes accounting for about 1.0-7.5% of CD8+ T cells.

About this clonotype itself: Its antigen is not identified.

Source material: blood T cells: a sorted CD56 or NKG2C T cell subset, CD4+ or CD8+ T cells, or bulk PBMC T cells (not recorded which). The chain uses TRBV6-2 or TRBV6-3 and TRBJ2-2; the D call from TCRdb, TRBD1, cannot be confirmed without DNA. The receptor was isolated from a man aged 18-30 years in good health. The CDR3: CASSYSFRGRSRVNTGELFF.